A few counts support the clone carrying this T cell receptor beta chain. A J-beta primer mix and a sample-barcoded 5' primer were used in a second PCR of roughly 7 to 12 cycles. TCRdb fed the 5' RACE reads into MiXCR, producing one record per CDR3 protein. This table holds approximately 730,000 distinct CDR3 sequences, about 55% found once. These data belong to a study of blood T cells in healthy people across ages. V shed 8 bases and J 5 bases; nucleotides not matched to a gene: 10. CDR3 size: 14 residues. Germline loops: CDR1 KGHSH, CDR2 LQKENI. The TCR originated in a man older than 75 in good health. The specimen was blood. The chain combines TRBV18 with TRBJ2-7; 9 nucleotides line up with TRBD1. For the CDR3, the DNA is TGTGCCAGCCGTCCGGGACAGGGCTACCACGAGCAGTACTTC. Protein sequence: CASRPGQGYHEQYF. Using reference TRBV18 and TRBJ2-7 for the parts outside the CDR3, the full variable domain is NAGVMQNPRHLVRRRGQEARLRCSPMKGHSHVYWYRQLPEEGLKFMVYLQKENIIDESGMPKERFSAEFPKEGPSILRIQQVVRGDSAAYFCASRPGQGYHEQYFGPGTRLTVT.